The present T cell receptor beta chain was sequenced within a study of T cell responses to AZD1222 COVID-19 vaccine. Produced via immunoSEQ multiplex PCR; TCRdb's table is partial and in-frame only. The sample holds roughly 85,000 clones, 88% seen once. V was clipped by 6 bases and J by 2 bases, with 13 bases between them. CDR1 MNHEY and CDR2 SMNVEV come from the germline V gene (reference sequence). The CDR3 is 14 amino acids. With regard to this clone: The antigen is unknown.

Study-level results: The donor cohort was predominantly white British with a female majority, and clonal diversity may have been underestimated. Spike was spanned by vaccine-associated CD4 TCRs, which were dominant at 160-218 and 743-854. Nearly half of spike-specific TCRs reportedly target variant regions that are unmutated in the B.1.351 and B.1.1.7 variants.

The chain uses TRBV27 and TRBJ1-1; D might be TRBD1 (5 bases). The clonotype comes from an adult in good health. Sequenced here: peripheral blood, sampled on day 0 of MenACWY control vaccination. In DNA, the CDR3 is TGTGCCAGCAGGGATGGGGCTCCTAACACTGAAGCTTTCTTT. Its translation is CASRDGAPNTEAFF.